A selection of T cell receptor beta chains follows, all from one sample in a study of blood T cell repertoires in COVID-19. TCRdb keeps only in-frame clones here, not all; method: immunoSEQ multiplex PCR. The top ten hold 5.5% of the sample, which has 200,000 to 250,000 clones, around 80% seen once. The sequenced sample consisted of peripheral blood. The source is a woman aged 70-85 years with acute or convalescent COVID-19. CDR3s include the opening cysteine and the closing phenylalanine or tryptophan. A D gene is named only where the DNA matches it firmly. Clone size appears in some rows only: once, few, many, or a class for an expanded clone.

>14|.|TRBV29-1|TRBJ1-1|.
CSVQRDSTNTEAFF
TGCAGCGTTCAACGGGACTCCACTAACACTGAAGCTTTCTTT
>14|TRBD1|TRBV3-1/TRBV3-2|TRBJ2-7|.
CASSLGQGSYEQYF
TGTGCCAGCAGCCTCGGACAGGGATCCTACGAGCAGTACTTC
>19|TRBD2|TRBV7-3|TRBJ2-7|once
CASSFENLPGLGLVYEQYF
TGTGCCAGCAGCTTCGAGAACCTCCCGGGACTAGGTTTAGTCTACGAGCAGTACTTC
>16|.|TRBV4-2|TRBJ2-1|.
CASSQSLASSYNEQFF
TGTGCCAGCAGCCAGTCGCTGGCCTCCTCATACAATGAGCAGTTCTTC
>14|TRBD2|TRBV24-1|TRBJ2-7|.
CATSDPSGSYEQYF
TGTGCCACCAGTGATCCAAGCGGGAGCTACGAGCAGTACTTC
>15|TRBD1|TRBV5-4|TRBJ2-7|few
CASSSPRTGGAEQYF
TGTGCCAGCAGCTCTCCCCGGACAGGGGGCGCCGAGCAGTACTTC
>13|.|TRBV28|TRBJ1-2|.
CATTEQGFNGYTF
TGTGCCACTACCGAACAGGGATTCAATGGCTACACCTTC
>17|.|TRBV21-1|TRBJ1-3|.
CASSNWDRALSGNTIYF
TGTGCCAGCAGCAATTGGGACAGAGCCCTCTCTGGAAACACCATATATTTT
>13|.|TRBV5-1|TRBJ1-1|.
CASSVALSTEAFF
TGCGCCAGCAGCGTAGCCTTATCCACTGAAGCTTTCTTT
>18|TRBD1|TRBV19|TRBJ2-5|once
CASKVQTGEIGRQETQYF
TGTGCCAGTAAGGTACAGACAGGGGAGATTGGAAGGCAAGAGACCCAGTACTTC
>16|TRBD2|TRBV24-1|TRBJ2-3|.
CATSDELARGADTQYF
TGTGCCACCAGTGATGAACTAGCGAGAGGGGCAGATACGCAGTATTTT
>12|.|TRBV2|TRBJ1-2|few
CASTRSENGYTF
TGTGCCAGCACCAGATCGGAGAATGGCTACACCTTC
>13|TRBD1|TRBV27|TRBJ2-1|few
CASSLQPDRGQFF
TGTGCCAGCAGTTTGCAGCCTGACAGGGGGCAGTTCTTC
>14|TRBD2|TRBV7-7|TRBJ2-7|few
CASSPAGGKTGQYF
TGTGCCAGCAGCCCAGCGGGAGGCAAAACGGGGCAGTACTTC
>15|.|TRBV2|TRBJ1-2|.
CASSAVVEGIHGYTF
TGTGCCAGCAGCGCCGTAGTGGAGGGGATACATGGCTACACCTTC
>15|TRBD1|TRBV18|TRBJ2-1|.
CASSPVTGGWNEQFF
TGTGCCAGCTCACCAGTAACAGGGGGCTGGAATGAGCAGTTCTTC
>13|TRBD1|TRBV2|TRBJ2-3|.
CAGRTGETDTQYF
TGTGCCGGCCGGACAGGGGAGACAGATACGCAGTATTTT
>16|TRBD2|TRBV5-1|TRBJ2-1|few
CASSLTSGRPYNEQFF
TGCGCCAGCAGCTTGACTAGCGGGAGACCATACAATGAGCAGTTCTTC
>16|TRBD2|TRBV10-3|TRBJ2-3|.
CAISPGTSGSLNTQYF
TGTGCCATCAGTCCCGGGACTAGCGGGAGTCTGAATACGCAGTATTTT
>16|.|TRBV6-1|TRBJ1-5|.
CASSERVPAGNQPQHF
TGTGCCAGCAGTGAACGGGTCCCGGCTGGCAATCAGCCCCAGCATTTT
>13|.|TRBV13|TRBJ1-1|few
CASSLGLATEAFF
TGTGCCAGCAGCTTGGGCCTAGCTACTGAAGCTTTCTTT